This passage covers 25 T cell receptor beta chains from one sample sequenced in a study of PD-1 blockade in classical Hodgkin lymphoma. Sequencing was performed with immunoSEQ multiplex PCR; in TCRdb, only in-frame clones are kept and a portion is missing. The sample shows 23,000 or so clones, 70% to 90% of them seen only once. Every patient experienced relapse after autologous stem cell transplantation, and brentuximab vedotin exposure varied. This specimen was peripheral blood mononuclear cells (PBMCs), taken before the second cycle of nivolumab. The source of these receptors is a human donor with classical Hodgkin lymphoma.

The chain couples TRBV7-2 to TRBJ2-7; D call uncertain. Trimming shortened V by 1 base and J by 6 bases, and 13 bases separated the two germline ends. CDR1 is SGHTA and CDR2 is FQGNSA in the germline V gene. The CDR3 length is 14 residues. DNA for the CDR3: TGTGCCAGCAGCTTAGGGTCCGGGTACTCCGAGCAGTACTTC. It codes for CASSLGSGYSEQYF.

The chain recombines TRBV6-6 with TRBJ2-1; 7 bases fit TRBD1. With V trimmed by 6 bases and J by 7 bases, 15 bases remained unmatched. CDR1 and CDR2 from the germline V gene are MNHNY and SVGAGI (reference sequence). This CDR3 is 16 amino acids long. CDR3 protein: CASSKIRDREGNEQFF. In DNA form, the CDR3 reads TGTGCCAGCAGCAAAATCCGGGACAGAGAAGGGAATGAGCAGTTCTTC.

This chain links TRBV2 with TRBJ2-1; D unclear. The CDR3 is 18 amino acids. Germline CDR1 and CDR2: SNHLY and FYNNEI. The V gene lost 2 bases and the J gene lost 3 bases, with 20 bases spanning the gap. The CDR3, as DNA: TGTGCCAGCAGTGAACACCCCCCGAGGCACTTGCTCTACAATGAGCAGTTCTTC. Protein sequence: CASSEHPPRHLLYNEQFF.

The rearrangement joins TRBV6-4 to TRBJ2-5, with TRBD1 matching 7 bases. The J call is uncertain, as TRBJ2-7 better fits the DNA end. CDR1 MRHNA and CDR2 SNTAGT come from the germline V gene. The CDR3 is 13 amino acids. The CDR3 DNA reads as TGTGCCAGCGGACGGGACAGTTCAGCCGAGCAGTACTTC. This gives the protein CASGRDSSAEQYF.

The V call is TRBV11-3, the J call TRBJ2-2; TRBD2 matches 10 bases. CDR3 size: 17 residues. From germline, CDR1 is SGHNT and CDR2 YENEEA. With V trimmed by 2 bases and J by 2 bases, 5 bases remained unmatched. DNA of the CDR3: TGTGCCAGCAGCTTATCGCTAGCGGGGGCCAACACCGGGGAGCTGTTTTTT. Translation gives CASSLSLAGANTGELFF.

The V call is TRBV6-5, the J call TRBJ2-1; D not certain. The V end lost 5 bases, the J end lost 10 bases, and 15 bases lay between the germline ends. Germline CDR1 and CDR2: MNHEY and SVGAGI. This CDR3 is 13 amino acids long. The CDR3 DNA reads TGTGCCAGCAGTCCCTCCGAAATTCGGGAGCAGTTCTTC. It yields the protein CASSPSEIREQFF.

The rearrangement joins TRBV2 to TRBJ1-2, with D possibly TRBD1 on 5 matching bases. Germline lookup yields CDR1 SNHLY and CDR2 FYNNEI. The germline V and J ends were trimmed by 5 bases and 4 bases, with 8 bases remaining between them. The CDR3 spans 12 residues. For the CDR3, the DNA is TGTGCCAGCAGTCCCGGGACCTATGGCTACACCTTC. Translated, it gives CASSPGTYGYTF.

DNA of the CDR3: TGTGCCAGCAGCTACCTCGGGACAGGGGACTCTGGAAACACCATATATTTT. Encoded protein: CASSYLGTGDSGNTIYF. The chain uses TRBV7-4 and TRBJ1-3; 10 bases match TRBD1. J gave up 0 bases and V 4 bases, and 6 bases lay outside the gene matches. Germline loops: CDR1 SGHVT, CDR2 SQSDAQ. The CDR3 spans 17 residues. Together with reference TRBV7-4 and TRBJ1-3, the CDR3 gives the full variable domain: GAGVSQSPRYKVAKRGRDVALRCDSISGHVTLYWYRQTLGQGSEVLTYSQSDAQRDKSGRPSGRFSAERPERSVSTLKIQRTEQGDSAVYLCASSYLGTGDSGNTIYFGEGSWLTVV.

The J gene is TRBJ2-7, the V gene TRBV7-9; TRBD2 aligns across 7 bases. The CDR3 covers 16 residues. The V gene's germline CDR1 is SEHNR and CDR2 FQNEAQ (reference sequence). With 1 base clipped from V and 4 bases from J, the junction kept 10 bases outside the gene matches. The CDR3 nucleotides read TGTGCCAGCAGCTTAGGCCGAGCGGGGATTGGGTACGAGCAGTACTTC. Its translation is CASSLGRAGIGYEQYF.

The J gene is TRBJ1-3, the V gene TRBV7-9, with unresolved D. Trimming pared 5 bases from V and 0 bases from J, leaving 11 bases between. The CDR3 covers 15 residues. CDR1 and CDR2 (germline): SEHNR, FQNEAQ (reference sequence). The CDR3 DNA sequence: TGTGCCAGCAGCGGTGGCCCACGCTCTGGAAACACCATATATTTT. This translates into CASSGGPRSGNTIYF.

The V and J genes are TRBV28 and TRBJ2-7; 11 nucleotides match TRBD2. Per germline, CDR1 MDHEN and CDR2 SYDVKM. The junction had 13 bases not matched to a gene; V was cut back by 1 base and J by 5 bases. The CDR3 runs to 18 residues. The CDR3 sequence is CASSLLAGGVPPLNEQYF. CDR3 nucleotides: TGTGCCAGCAGTTTATTAGCGGGGGGGGTGCCCCCTCTAAACGAGCAGTACTTC.

This rearrangement joins TRBV4-3 to TRBJ1-1; TRBD1 might be the D (6 bases). The CDR3 runs to 15 residues. V was trimmed by 4 bases and J by 1 base, leaving 13 bases between them. Germline CDR1 LGHNA, CDR2 YSLEER. The CDR3 loop reads CASSPGGGPNTEAFF. The CDR3 DNA reads TGCGCCAGCAGCCCGGGGGGGGGCCCGAACACTGAAGCTTTCTTT.

A few counts support this clone. The chain links TRBV13 to TRBJ1-3; 9 bases line up with TRBD1. Germline CDR1 is PRHDT and CDR2 is FYEKMQ (reference sequence). This CDR3 contains 17 residues. V trimming: 6 bases; J trimming: 0 bases; junction bases outside the gene matches: 9. This CDR3 is CASRRDKQGASGNTIYF. DNA of the CDR3: TGTGCCAGCAGACGAGACAAACAGGGGGCCTCTGGAAACACCATATATTTT.

This clone is medium-sized in the sample. This chain uses TRBV7-3 with TRBJ1-1; 9 positions agree with TRBD1. The J segment lost 5 bases and the V segment lost 3 bases, leaving 4 bases of the junction unmatched. Germline CDR1 is SGHTA and CDR2 is FQGTGA. CDR3 size: 14 residues. In DNA, the CDR3 is TGTGCCAGCAGCTTGACAGGGGGTGAGACTGAAGCTTTCTTT. Translation gives CASSLTGGETEAFF. Complete variable domain (other parts from reference TRBV7-3 and TRBJ1-1): GAGVSQTPSNKVTEKGKYVELRCDPISGHTALYWYRQSLGQGPEFLIYFQGTGAADDSGLPNDRFFAVRPEGSVSTLKIQRTERGDSAVYLCASSLTGGETEAFFGQGTRLTVV.

V and J are TRBV7-9 and TRBJ2-3, with D possibly matching TRBD2 (7 bases). Trimming left V 6 bases short and J 0 bases short, with 13 bases between. Germline CDR1 and CDR2: SEHNR and FQNEAQ (reference sequence). The CDR3 has 15 residues. The CDR3 DNA reads as TGTGCCAGCAGGGGGGCGGGGGCTAGCACAGATACGCAGTATTTT. It codes for CASRGAGASTDTQYF.

The genes are TRBV19 and TRBJ1-1; D ambiguous. Germline V gives CDR1 LNHDA, CDR2 SQIVND (reference sequence). Trimming took off 4 bases at V and 6 bases at J, with 12 bases between the two ends. This CDR3 has 13 residues. CDR3 in DNA: TGTGCCAGTAGTACTGGGGTCTTCCCTGAAGCTTTCTTT. It codes for CASSTGVFPEAFF.

This clone was recorded only once. This sequence joins TRBV7-2 and TRBJ2-1; D not certain. The CDR3 is made up of 11 amino acids. V lost 3 bases to trimming and J lost 10 bases, with 7 bases between them. Looked up from germline, CDR1 is SGHTA and CDR2 is FQGNSA. This chain's CDR3 is CASSFLQEQFF. CDR3 coding DNA: TGTGCCAGCAGCTTTTTACAGGAGCAGTTCTTC.

This chain joins TRBV4-2 and TRBJ2-7; 8 bases align to TRBD2. The length of the CDR3 is 16 residues. The germline gives CDR1 LGHNA, CDR2 YNFKEQ. J lost 0 bases, V lost 0 bases, and 4 bases had no gene match. The CDR3 region has the DNA TGTGCCAGCAGCCAAGAAGCGGGGGTCGGCTCCTACGAGCAGTACTTC. The encoded protein is CASSQEAGVGSYEQYF.

The chain employs TRBV5-1 and TRBJ2-6; 9 bases match TRBD1. The V segment lost 3 bases and the J segment 0 bases; nucleotides outside the gene matches: 7. This CDR3 comprises 18 residues. Looked up from germline, CDR1 is SGHRS and CDR2 is YFSETQ. The CDR3 coding sequence is TGCGCCAGCAGCTACACAGGGGGCAGCGTCTCTGGGGCCAACGTCCTGACTTTC. Amino acid sequence: CASSYTGGSVSGANVLTF.

V usage is TRBV5-1 and J usage is TRBJ2-1; 11 bases map to TRBD2. V trimming: 2 bases; J trimming: 7 bases; junction bases outside the gene matches: 5. This CDR3 is built from 15 residues. CDR1 SGHRS and CDR2 YFSETQ come from the germline V gene. CDR3 residues: CASSFSGGGANEQFF. DNA of the CDR3: TGCGCCAGCAGCTTTAGCGGGGGGGGTGCAAATGAGCAGTTCTTC.

The chain carries TRBV6-5 and TRBJ1-2; 7 nucleotides line up with TRBD1. This CDR3 contains 13 residues. Germline CDR1 MNHEY, CDR2 SVGAGI. Unmatched junction bases numbered 4, after V lost 2 bases and J lost 7 bases. CDR3 sequence (DNA): TGTGCCAGCAGTTACCAGGCAGGGGGTGGCTACACCTTC. Protein sequence: CASSYQAGGGYTF.

V is TRBV6-5 and J is TRBJ1-1; unclear D gene. Deletions cut 2 bases from V and 0 bases from J, with 7 bases between. This CDR3 region has 14 residues. The germline CDR1 and CDR2 sequences are MNHEY and SVGAGI. The CDR3 sequence: CASSYAQLNTEAFF. As DNA, the CDR3 is TGTGCCAGCAGTTACGCACAGCTGAACACTGAAGCTTTCTTT.

The chain has TRBV5-4 and TRBJ2-3, with TRBD1 as a possible D gene (6 bases). V lost 3 bases, J lost 0 bases, and 14 bases lay in between. CDR1 is SGHNT and CDR2 is YYREEE in the germline V gene (reference sequence). The CDR3 totals 16 residues. The CDR3 DNA reads as TGTGCCAGCAGCTCGAACAGGGCACCTAGCACAGATACGCAGTATTTT. Protein sequence: CASSSNRAPSTDTQYF. The entire variable domain, with the rest obtained from reference TRBV5-4 and TRBJ2-3, is as follows: ETGVTQSPTHLIKTRGQQVTLRCSSQSGHNTVSWYQQALGQGPQFIFQYYREEENGRGNFPPRFSGLQFPNYSSELNVNALELDDSALYLCASSSNRAPSTDTQYFGPGTRLTVL.

The chain joins TRBV20-1 to TRBJ1-2; D is unclear. V lost 7 bases and J lost 3, with 9 bases in between. Germline CDR1 and CDR2: DFQATT and SNEGSKA (reference sequence). The CDR3 is made up of 11 amino acids. The CDR3 DNA follows: TGCAGTGTTAGCACATACTATGGCTACACCTTC. It yields the protein CSVSTYYGYTF.

This chain uses TRBV10-3 with TRBJ2-5; no reliable D call. TRBJ2-7 explains the end of the DNA better; the J call may be wrong. The CDR3 extends over 13 amino acids. Germline CDR1 is ENHRY and CDR2 is SYGVKD. CDR3 region: CAISEVTSYEQYF. CDR3 in DNA: TGTGCCATCAGTGAAGTTACCTCCTACGAGCAGTACTTC.